A single sample is the source of the 12 T cell receptor beta chains below, sequenced in a study of blood T cell repertoires in COVID-19. Produced via immunoSEQ multiplex PCR; TCRdb's table is partial and in-frame only. Seen here are roughly 670,000 clones, 85% to 90% observed once, and the top ten hold over 0.2%. The sample consisted of peripheral blood. The origin of the receptors is a woman aged 18-30 years with acute or convalescent COVID-19.

This sequence joins TRBV10-3 and TRBJ1-2, with D hard to call. This CDR3 is 15 amino acids long. The V and J ends lost 6 bases and 7 bases respectively, with 21 bases between them. From germline, CDR1 is ENHRY and CDR2 SYGVKD. The CDR3 protein is CAISSSGPATGGYTF. DNA for the CDR3: TGTGCCATCAGCTCCTCCGGTCCCGCAACCGGTGGCTACACCTTC.

The chain uses TRBV27 and TRBJ1-2, with 8 nucleotides matching TRBD1. The germline V gene has CDR1 MNHEY and CDR2 SMNVEV (reference sequence). This CDR3 is 16 amino acids long. V lost 6 bases and J lost 3; bases outside the gene matches: 12. The CDR3 bases are TGTGCCAGCAGCGGATTTGGGACAGGTGGGGACTATGGCTACACCTTC. Translating gives CASSGFGTGGDYGYTF.

The chain joins TRBV5-6 to TRBJ1-2, with D maybe TRBD1 (6 bases). V was pared by 0 bases and J by 5 bases, with 14 bases between. Germline lookup yields CDR1 SGHDT and CDR2 YYEEEE. The length of the CDR3 is 15 residues. The CDR3 coding sequence is TGTGCCAGCAGCTTGGCCGGGCAGGGGATATATGGCTACACCTTC. Residues: CASSLAGQGIYGYTF.

The chain joins TRBV20-1 to TRBJ1-5; D call uncertain. This CDR3 contains 13 residues. Germline lookup yields CDR1 DFQATT and CDR2 SNEGSKA (reference sequence). V was clipped by 3 bases and J by 5 bases, with 11 bases between them. The CDR3 spells CSASRLNDQPQHF. DNA for the CDR3: TGCAGTGCTAGTCGACTAAACGATCAGCCCCAGCATTTT.

The rearrangement uses TRBV20-1 and TRBJ1-1, with TRBD1 as a possible D gene (6 bases). Trimming removed 6 bases at V and 9 bases at J, with 11 bases between. Germline CDR1 is DFQATT and CDR2 is SNEGSKA (reference sequence). This CDR3 is 10 amino acids long. This CDR3 reads CSAHRVKAFF. For the CDR3, the DNA is TGCAGTGCCCACAGGGTAAAAGCTTTCTTT.

This chain joins TRBV3-1 (or the pseudogene TRBV3-2) and TRBJ2-1; possibly TRBD2 for D (6 bases). V was clipped by 3 bases and J by 6 bases, with 9 bases between them. The CDR3 has 13 residues. Per germline, CDR1 LGHDT and CDR2 YNNKEL (reference sequence). CDR3 protein: CASSQRGGNEQFF. The CDR3 DNA reads as TGTGCCAGCAGCCAGCGGGGAGGCAATGAGCAGTTCTTC.

V is TRBV3-1 (or the pseudogene TRBV3-2) and J is TRBJ2-7; unclear D gene. V gave up 0 bases and J gave up 3 bases, with 6 bases separating them. This CDR3 comprises 13 residues. CDR1 and CDR2 (germline): LGHDT, YNNKEL (reference sequence). The CDR3 reads CASSQEAFYEQYF. CDR3 nucleotides: TGTGCCAGCAGCCAAGAGGCTTTCTACGAGCAGTACTTC.

The genes are TRBV6-2 or TRBV6-3 and TRBJ1-6, with no clear D. Germline CDR1 reads MNHEY; CDR2 reads SVGEGT. The CDR3 is made up of 14 amino acids. The V end was cut by 2 bases, the J end by 5 bases, with 7 bases between. CDR3 sequence reads: CASSYGVDNSPLHF. Here the CDR3 DNA reads TGTGCCAGCAGTTACGGAGTGGATAATTCACCCCTCCACTTT.

V and J are TRBV2 and TRBJ2-7; 7 nucleotides match TRBD1. The CDR3 has 13 residues. Germline V gives CDR1 SNHLY, CDR2 FYNNEI. V was pared by 5 bases and J by 2 bases, with 3 bases of the junction left unmatched. CDR3 bases: TGTGCCAGCAGTCAGGGGGTCACCTACGAGCAGTACTTC. Encoded protein: CASSQGVTYEQYF.

This chain links TRBV4-2 with TRBJ2-1; 9 bases are a match to TRBD2. V was pared by 0 bases and J by 6 bases, with 6 bases of the junction left unmatched. CDR1 LGHNA and CDR2 YNFKEQ come from the germline V gene. The CDR3 has 16 amino acids. The CDR3 nucleotides are TGTGCCAGCAGCCAAGATTTGGGACTAGCTGCCAATGAGCAGTTCTTC. This translates into CASSQDLGLAANEQFF.

The chain links TRBV5-5 to TRBJ1-5, with TRBD1 as a possible D gene (6 bases). CDR1 is SGHKS and CDR2 is YYEKEE in the germline V gene (reference sequence). V was clipped by 5 bases and J by 2 bases, with 11 bases between them. The length of the CDR3 is 14 residues. CDR3 in amino acids: CASSEDSGNQPQHF. Here the CDR3 DNA reads TGTGCCAGCAGTGAGGACAGTGGCAATCAGCCCCAGCATTTT.

There are a few counts of this clone. The chain joins TRBV3-1 (or the pseudogene TRBV3-2) to TRBJ1-5; 10 bases fit TRBD1. Per germline, CDR1 LGHDT and CDR2 YNNKEL (reference sequence). The CDR3 has 19 residues. The ends lost 0 bases at V and 3 bases at J; junction bases unmatched: 11. CDR3 nucleotide sequence: TGTGCCAGCAGCCAAGATTTACCCCCGGACAGGGGGGACAATCAGCCCCAGCATTTT. It yields the protein CASSQDLPPDRGDNQPQHF.